This TCR beta chain was profiled in a study of shared clonotypes between healthy human individuals. The naive CD8 population came from CD45RO-negative cells selected for CCR7, without terminally differentiated effector memory CD45RA+ cells. Produced via immunoSEQ multiplex PCR; TCRdb's table is partial and in-frame only. The profile shows some 2 million clones, less than 95% of them singletons. Germline V CDR1 and CDR2: LNHDA, SQIVND (reference sequence). V shed 2 bases, J shed 1 base, and the junction held 3 bases outside the gene matches. CDR3 length: 15 residues. Specimen: naive CD8+ T cells sorted from blood. The rearrangement links TRBV19 to TRBJ1-1; 8 bases agree with TRBD1. The origin of this receptor is a man aged 18 to 30 in good health. CDR3 sequence: CASSIPGTGNTEAFF. CDR3 in DNA: TGTGCCAGTAGTATACCCGGGACAGGGAACACTGAAGCTTTCTTT.